This entry concerns a single T cell receptor (beta chain). This sample was included in a study of blood T cell repertoires in COVID-19. With 4 bases removed from V and 0 bases from J, the gap between germline ends came to 7 bases. Per germline, CDR1 SGHNT and CDR2 YENEEA. The CDR3 totals 15 residues. Sequenced by immunoSEQ multiplex PCR; TCRdb stores in-frame clones only, minus some. The sample has about 220,000 clones; 82% are singletons. The chain combines TRBV11-3 with TRBJ2-6, with D hard to call. The sample consisted of peripheral blood. This sequence originates from a woman of 80 years or more with acute or convalescent COVID-19. The DNA of the CDR3 is TGTGCCAGCAGCTCCAGATCCTCTGGGGCCAACGTCCTGACTTTC. Translating gives CASSSRSSGANVLTF.